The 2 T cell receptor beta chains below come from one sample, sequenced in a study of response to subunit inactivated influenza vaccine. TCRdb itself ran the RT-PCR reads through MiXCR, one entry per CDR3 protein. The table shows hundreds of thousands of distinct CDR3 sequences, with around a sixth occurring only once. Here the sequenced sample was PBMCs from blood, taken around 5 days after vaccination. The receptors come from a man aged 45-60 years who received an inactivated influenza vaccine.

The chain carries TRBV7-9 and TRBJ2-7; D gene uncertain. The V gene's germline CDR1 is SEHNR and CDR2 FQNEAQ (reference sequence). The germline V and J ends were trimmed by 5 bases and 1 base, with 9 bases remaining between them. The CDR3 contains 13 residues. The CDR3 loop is CASSITASYEQYF. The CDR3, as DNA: TGTGCCAGCAGCATCACAGCTTCCTACGAGCAGTACTTC.

The CDR3 reads CASSLFLGTSYNEQFF. DNA of the CDR3: TGTGCCAGCAGCTTATTTCTCGGGACTTCCTACAATGAGCAGTTCTTC. The chain couples TRBV7-2 to TRBJ2-1; D possibly corresponds to TRBD2 (6 bases). Germline V CDR1 and CDR2: SGHTA, FQGNSA. V gave up 2 bases and J gave up 1 base, with 12 bases separating them. The length of the CDR3 is 16 residues.